The T cell receptor (beta chain) under discussion was sequenced for a study of Ad26.COV2.S vaccination and SARS-CoV-2 variants. Only in-frame clones appear in the TCRdb table, and some are missing; sequencing was by immunoSEQ multiplex PCR. The data contain roughly 350,000 clones, 75% to 90% of them singletons. Noted treatment: about 20 received Ad26.COV2.S at low or high dose, single or two shots; several received placebo; per-sample allocation not given. Each sample was drawn 63 days after the first injection (of vaccine or placebo). Trimming cost V 5 bases and J 3 bases, with 13 bases left between them. CDR1 SGHVS and CDR2 FQNEAQ come from the germline V gene. This CDR3 comprises 14 residues.

This specimen was peripheral blood, taken in a trial of Ad26.COV2.S vaccine versus placebo. This receptor was obtained from a person between 18 and 60 years old who received the Ad26.COV2.S COVID-19 vaccine or a placebo. The chain links TRBV7-8 to TRBJ1-2; no clear D. The CDR3 region has the DNA TGTGCCAGCAGCCCGAGGGCAGTAGACTATGGCTACACCTTC. Its protein product is CASSPRAVDYGYTF.